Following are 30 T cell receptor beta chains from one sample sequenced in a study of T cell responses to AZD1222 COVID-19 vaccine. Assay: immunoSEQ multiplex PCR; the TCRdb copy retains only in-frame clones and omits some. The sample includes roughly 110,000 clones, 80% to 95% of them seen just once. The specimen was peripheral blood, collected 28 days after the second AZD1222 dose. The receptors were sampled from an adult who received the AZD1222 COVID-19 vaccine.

The CDR3 DNA sequence: TGTGCCAGCTCACCGAGTGGACAGGGGCTCCACTTT. Translating it yields CASSPSGQGLHF. The chain uses TRBV18 and TRBJ1-6, with 9 nucleotides matching TRBD1. This CDR3 has 12 amino acids. CDR1 and CDR2 from the germline V gene are KGHSH and LQKENI. J gave up 16 bases and V 3 bases, and 4 bases lay outside the gene matches.

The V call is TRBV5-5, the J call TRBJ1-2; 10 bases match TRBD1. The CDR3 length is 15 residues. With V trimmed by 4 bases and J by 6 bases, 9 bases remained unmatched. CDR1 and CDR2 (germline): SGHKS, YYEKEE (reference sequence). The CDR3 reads CASSRGQGVMDGYTF. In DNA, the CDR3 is TGTGCCAGCAGCCGCGGACAGGGGGTAATGGATGGCTACACCTTC.

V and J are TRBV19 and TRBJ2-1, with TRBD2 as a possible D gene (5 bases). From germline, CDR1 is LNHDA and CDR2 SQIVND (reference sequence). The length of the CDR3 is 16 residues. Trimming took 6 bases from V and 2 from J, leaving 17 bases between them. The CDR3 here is CASSPGEGVPYNEQFF. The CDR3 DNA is TGTGCCAGTAGCCCCGGCGAGGGAGTACCCTACAATGAGCAGTTCTTC.

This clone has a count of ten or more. CDR3 protein: CASSQDLNNGYTF. Here the CDR3 DNA reads TGTGCCAGCAGCCAAGATCTTAACAACGGCTACACCTTC. This chain connects TRBV3-1 (or the pseudogene TRBV3-2) to TRBJ1-2; D gene unclear. Germline values: CDR1 LGHDT, CDR2 YNNKEL (reference sequence). There are 13 residues in the CDR3. Trimming cost V 0 bases and J 8 bases, with 10 bases left between them.

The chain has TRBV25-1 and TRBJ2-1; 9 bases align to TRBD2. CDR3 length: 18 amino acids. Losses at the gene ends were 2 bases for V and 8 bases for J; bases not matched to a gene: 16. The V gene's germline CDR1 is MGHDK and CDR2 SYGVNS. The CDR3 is CASSEGASTLAGSDEQFF. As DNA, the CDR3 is TGTGCCAGCAGTGAAGGGGCCTCCACTCTAGCGGGGTCGGATGAGCAGTTCTTC.

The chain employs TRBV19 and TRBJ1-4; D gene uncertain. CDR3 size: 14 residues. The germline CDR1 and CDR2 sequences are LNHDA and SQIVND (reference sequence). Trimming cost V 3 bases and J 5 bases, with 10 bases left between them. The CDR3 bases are TGTGCCAGTAGTATGGGCAGGAGGAATGAAAAACTGTTTTTT. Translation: CASSMGRRNEKLFF.

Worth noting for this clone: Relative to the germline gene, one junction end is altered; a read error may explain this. The chain's CDR3 is CASSPYTEAFF. The CDR3 nucleotides read TGTGCCAGCAGTCCTTACACAGAAGCTTTCTTT. The gene calls are TRBV12-3 or TRBV12-4 and TRBJ1-1; D remains ambiguous. The CDR3 is 11 amino acids.

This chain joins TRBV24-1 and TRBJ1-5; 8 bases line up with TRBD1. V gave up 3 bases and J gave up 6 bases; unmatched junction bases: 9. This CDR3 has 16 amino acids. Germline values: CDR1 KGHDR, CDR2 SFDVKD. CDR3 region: CATSDGGQGRSQPQHF. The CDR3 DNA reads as TGTGCCACCAGTGATGGCGGACAGGGTCGGAGTCAGCCCCAGCATTTT.

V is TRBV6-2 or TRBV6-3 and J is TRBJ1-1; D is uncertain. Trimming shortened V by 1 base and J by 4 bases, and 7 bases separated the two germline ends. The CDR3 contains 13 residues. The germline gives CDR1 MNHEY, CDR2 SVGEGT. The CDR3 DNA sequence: TGTGCCAGCAGTTACTTTGATTCCACTGAAGCTTTCTTT. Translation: CASSYFDSTEAFF.

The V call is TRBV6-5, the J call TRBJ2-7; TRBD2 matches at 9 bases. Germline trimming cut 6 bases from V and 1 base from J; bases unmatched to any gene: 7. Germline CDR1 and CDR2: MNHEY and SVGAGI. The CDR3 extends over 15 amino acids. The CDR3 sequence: CASSLIAGESYEQYF. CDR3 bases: TGTGCCAGCAGCTTGATAGCGGGAGAGTCCTACGAGCAGTACTTC.

The CDR3 DNA sequence: TGTGCCAGCAGCCGCCGACCCGGACGGTCTGAAGCTTTCTTT. Protein product: CASSRRPGRSEAFF. The V gene is TRBV14, the J gene TRBJ1-1; the D is unclear. V lost 4 bases and J lost 6, with 15 bases in between. Germline lookup yields CDR1 SGHDN and CDR2 FVKESK. The CDR3 loop spans 14 amino acids. Full variable domain (rest looked up from reference TRBV14 and TRBJ1-1): EAGVTQFPSHSVIEKGQTVTLRCDPISGHDNLYWYRRVMGKEIKFLLHFVKESKQDESGMPNNRFLAERTGGTYSTLKVQPAELEDSGVYFCASSRRPGRSEAFFGQGTRLTVV.

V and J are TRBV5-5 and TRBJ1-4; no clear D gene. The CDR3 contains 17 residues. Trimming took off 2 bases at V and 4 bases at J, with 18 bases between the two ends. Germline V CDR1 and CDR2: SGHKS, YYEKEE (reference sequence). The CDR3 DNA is TGTGCCAGCAGCTTAAGTCCCAATTATGGGGTTAATGAAAAACTGTTTTTT. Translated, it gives CASSLSPNYGVNEKLFF.

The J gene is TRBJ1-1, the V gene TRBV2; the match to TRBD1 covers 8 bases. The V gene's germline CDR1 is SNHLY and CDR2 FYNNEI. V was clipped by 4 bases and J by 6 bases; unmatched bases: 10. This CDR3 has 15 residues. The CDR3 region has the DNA TGTGCCAGCAGTGTCGACAGGGGTGTCTCTGCTGAAGCTTTCTTT. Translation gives CASSVDRGVSAEAFF.

CDR3 loop: CASSIDNGRGTEAFF. The CDR3 bases are TGTGCCAGTAGTATAGATAACGGCCGAGGGACTGAAGCTTTCTTT. This chain joins TRBV19 and TRBJ1-1; the D is unclear. Germline values: CDR1 LNHDA, CDR2 SQIVND (reference sequence). Trimming pared 0 bases from V and 5 bases from J, leaving 13 bases between. The CDR3 loop spans 15 amino acids.

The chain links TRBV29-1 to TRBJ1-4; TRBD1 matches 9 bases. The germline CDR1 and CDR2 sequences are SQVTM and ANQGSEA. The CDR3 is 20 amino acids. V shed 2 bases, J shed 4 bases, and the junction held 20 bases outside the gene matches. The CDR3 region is CSVEIPFFRTGVSGNEKLFF. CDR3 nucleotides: TGCAGCGTTGAAATCCCCTTTTTCCGGACAGGGGTGTCTGGTAATGAAAAACTGTTTTTT.

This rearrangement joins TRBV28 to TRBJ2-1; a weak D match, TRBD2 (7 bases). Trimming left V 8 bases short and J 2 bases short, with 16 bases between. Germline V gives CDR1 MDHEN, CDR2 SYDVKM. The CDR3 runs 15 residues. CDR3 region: CASGDTGLTYNEQFF. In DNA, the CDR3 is TGTGCCAGCGGGGACACGGGACTAACCTACAATGAGCAGTTCTTC.

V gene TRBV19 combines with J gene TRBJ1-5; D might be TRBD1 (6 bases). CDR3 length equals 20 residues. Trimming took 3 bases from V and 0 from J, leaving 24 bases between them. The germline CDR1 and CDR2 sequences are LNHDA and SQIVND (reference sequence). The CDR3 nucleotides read TGTGCCAGTAGTATCCCGCCAGGCTTTGCGGGGGCCTATAGCAATCAGCCCCAGCATTTT. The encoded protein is CASSIPPGFAGAYSNQPQHF.

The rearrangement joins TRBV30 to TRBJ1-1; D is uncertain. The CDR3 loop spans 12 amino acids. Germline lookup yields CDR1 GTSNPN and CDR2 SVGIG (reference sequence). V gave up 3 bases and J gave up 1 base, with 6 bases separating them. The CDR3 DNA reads TGTGCCTGGAGCCAAGCGAACACTGAAGCTTTCTTT. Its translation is CAWSQANTEAFF.

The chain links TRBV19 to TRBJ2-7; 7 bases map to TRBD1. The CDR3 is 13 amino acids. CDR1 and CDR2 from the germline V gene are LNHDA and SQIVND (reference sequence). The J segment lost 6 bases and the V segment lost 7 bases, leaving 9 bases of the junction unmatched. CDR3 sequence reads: CASTGGFLGEQYF. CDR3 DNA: TGTGCCAGTACAGGGGGATTCCTAGGCGAGCAGTACTTC.

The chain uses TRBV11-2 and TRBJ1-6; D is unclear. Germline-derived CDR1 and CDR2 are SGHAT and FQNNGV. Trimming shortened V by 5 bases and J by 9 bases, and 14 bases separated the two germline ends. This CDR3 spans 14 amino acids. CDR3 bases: TGTGCCAGCAGCCCAACGGGAGGCAGTTCACCCCTCCACTTT. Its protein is CASSPTGGSSPLHF.

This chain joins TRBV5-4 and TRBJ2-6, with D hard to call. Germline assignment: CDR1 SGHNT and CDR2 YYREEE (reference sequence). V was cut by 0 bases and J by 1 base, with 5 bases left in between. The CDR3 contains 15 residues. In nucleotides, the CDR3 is TGTGCCAGCAGCTTGGGGGGTTCTGGGGCCAACGTCCTGACTTTC. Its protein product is CASSLGGSGANVLTF.

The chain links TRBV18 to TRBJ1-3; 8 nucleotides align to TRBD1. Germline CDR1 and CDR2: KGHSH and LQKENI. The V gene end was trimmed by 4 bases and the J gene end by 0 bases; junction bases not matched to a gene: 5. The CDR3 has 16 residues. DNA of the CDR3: TGTGCCAGCTCACGACAGGGACAGGACTCTGGAAACACCATATATTTT. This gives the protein CASSRQGQDSGNTIYF.

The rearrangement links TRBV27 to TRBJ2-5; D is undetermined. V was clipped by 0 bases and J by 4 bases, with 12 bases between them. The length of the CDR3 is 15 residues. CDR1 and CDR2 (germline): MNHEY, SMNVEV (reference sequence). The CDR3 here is CASSLSMSGLETQYF. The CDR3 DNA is TGTGCCAGCAGTTTATCGATGTCTGGCTTAGAGACCCAGTACTTC.

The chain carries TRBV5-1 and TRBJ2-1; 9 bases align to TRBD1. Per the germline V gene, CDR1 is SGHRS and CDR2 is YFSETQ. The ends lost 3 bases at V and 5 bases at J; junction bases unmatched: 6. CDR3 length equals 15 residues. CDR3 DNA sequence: TGCGCCAGCAGCTGGGCCGGGACAGGGAACAATGAGCAGTTCTTC. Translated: CASSWAGTGNNEQFF.

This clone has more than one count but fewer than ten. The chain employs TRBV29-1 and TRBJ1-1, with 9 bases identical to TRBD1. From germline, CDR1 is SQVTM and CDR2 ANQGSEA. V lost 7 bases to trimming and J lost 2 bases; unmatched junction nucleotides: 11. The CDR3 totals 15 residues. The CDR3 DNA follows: TGCAGCGCCACCGGGACAGGGTCAGGTAACACTGAAGCTTTCTTT. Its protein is CSATGTGSGNTEAFF.

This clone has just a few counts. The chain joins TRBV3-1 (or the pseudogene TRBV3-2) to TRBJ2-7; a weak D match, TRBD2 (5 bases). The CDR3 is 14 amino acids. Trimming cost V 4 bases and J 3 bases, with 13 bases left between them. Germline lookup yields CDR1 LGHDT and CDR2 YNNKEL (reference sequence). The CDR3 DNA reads TGTGCCAGCAGCCCTTCCCGGAGGAGCTACGAGCAGTACTTC. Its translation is CASSPSRRSYEQYF.

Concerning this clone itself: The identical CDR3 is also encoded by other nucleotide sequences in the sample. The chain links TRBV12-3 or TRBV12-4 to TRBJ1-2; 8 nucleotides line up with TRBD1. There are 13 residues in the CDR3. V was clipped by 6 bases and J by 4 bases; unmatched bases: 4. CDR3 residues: CASRPTGAYGYTF. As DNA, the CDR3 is TGTGCCAGCAGACCGACAGGGGCCTATGGCTACACCTTC.

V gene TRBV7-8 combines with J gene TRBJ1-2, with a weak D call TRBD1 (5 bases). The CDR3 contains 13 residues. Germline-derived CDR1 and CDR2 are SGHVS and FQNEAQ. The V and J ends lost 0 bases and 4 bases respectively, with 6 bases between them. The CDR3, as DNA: TGTGCCAGCAGCTTAGCAGGGGTCTATGGCTACACCTTC. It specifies CASSLAGVYGYTF. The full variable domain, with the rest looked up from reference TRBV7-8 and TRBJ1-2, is GAGVSQSPRYKVAKRGQDVALRCDPISGHVSLFWYQQALGQGPEFLTYFQNEAQLDKSGLPSDRFFAERPEGSVSTLKIQRTQQEDSAVYLCASSLAGVYGYTFGSGTRLTVV.

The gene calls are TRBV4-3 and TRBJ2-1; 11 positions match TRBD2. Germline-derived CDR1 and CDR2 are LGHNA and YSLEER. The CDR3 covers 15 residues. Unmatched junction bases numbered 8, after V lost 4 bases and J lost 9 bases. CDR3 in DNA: TGCGCCAGCAGCCCTTTAGCGGGAGGGAAAGCTGAGCAGTTCTTC. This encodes CASSPLAGGKAEQFF.

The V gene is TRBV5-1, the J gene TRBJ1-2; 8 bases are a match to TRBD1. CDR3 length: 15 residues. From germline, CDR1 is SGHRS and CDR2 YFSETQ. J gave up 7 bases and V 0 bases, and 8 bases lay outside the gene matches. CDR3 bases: TGCGCCAGCAGCTTGGCCACAGGACAGGGTTTTGGCTACACCTTC. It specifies CASSLATGQGFGYTF.